A selection of T cell receptor beta chains follows, all from one sample in a study of control samples from healthy donors and cancer patients. Sequenced by immunoSEQ multiplex PCR; TCRdb stores in-frame clones only, minus some. In the table there are around 130,000 clones, 89% of which are singletons. The sequenced sample was blood. The receptors originated from a man aged 50 or older in good health. Both conserved end residues are part of each CDR3. A D gene is named only where the DNA matches it firmly. Size is stated for part of the rows, as once, few or many counts, or as a class when the clone is expanded.

TRBV6-5	TRBJ2-5	.	15	.	CASRPPWAEEETQYF	TGTGCCAGCAGACCCCCGTGGGCGGAAGAAGAGACCCAGTACTTC
TRBV5-5	TRBJ1-5	.	15	.	CAKIDRIHSNQPQHF	TGTGCCAAAATAGACAGAATTCATAGCAATCAGCCCCAGCATTTT
TRBV5-6	TRBJ1-2	.	16	TRBD1	CASSSYKGDRNYGYTF	TGTGCCAGCAGCTCCTACAAAGGGGACAGGAACTATGGCTACACCTTC
TRBV27	TRBJ1-2	.	13	.	CASSLKGAYGYTF	TGTGCCAGCAGTTTAAAGGGTGCCTATGGCTACACCTTC
TRBV11-2	TRBJ1-2	.	13	.	CASSADRTSGYTF	TGTGCCAGCAGCGCGGACCGAACTTCGGGCTACACCTTC
TRBV7-9	TRBJ2-1	.	14	TRBD1	CASTQFYRGDEQFF	TGTGCCAGCACCCAATTCTACAGGGGAGATGAGCAGTTCTTC
TRBV6-1	TRBJ1-5	few	13	TRBD1	CASSEGGQTPQHF	TGTGCCAGCAGTGAGGGGGGACAGACGCCCCAGCATTTT
TRBV18	TRBJ2-3	.	17	TRBD2	CASSHGTSGPLGDTQYF	TGTGCCAGCTCCCACGGGACTAGCGGGCCCCTGGGAGATACGCAGTATTTT
TRBV23-1	TRBJ1-1	.	14	TRBD1	CASSQSDRGTEAFF	TGCGCCAGCAGTCAATCGGACAGGGGGACTGAAGCTTTCTTT
TRBV7-2	TRBJ2-7	.	13	.	CASTRGGTYEQYF	TGTGCCAGCACTCGAGGGGGTACCTACGAGCAGTACTTC
TRBV7-2	TRBJ1-1	.	14	.	CASSLNRANTEAFF	TGTGCCAGCAGCTTGAACAGGGCGAACACTGAAGCTTTCTTT
TRBV3-1/TRBV3-2	TRBJ2-1	.	16	.	CASSQDRGAQYNEQFF	TGTGCCAGCAGCCAAGATAGGGGGGCCCAATACAATGAGCAGTTCTTC
TRBV19	TRBJ1-5	once	14	.	CASSPNGSNQPQHF	TGTGCCAGTAGCCCTAATGGGAGCAATCAGCCCCAGCATTTT
TRBV18	TRBJ1-1	.	15	.	CASSPQGMGNTEAFF	TGTGCCAGCTCACCACAAGGGATGGGAAACACTGAAGCTTTCTTT
TRBV6-6	TRBJ1-1	.	17	.	CASSPPDGTKGDTEAFF	TGTGCCAGCAGTCCCCCGGACGGGACAAAAGGGGACACTGAAGCTTTCTTT
TRBV3-1/TRBV3-2	TRBJ1-6	.	14	.	CASSPGRALSPLHF	TGTGCCAGCAGCCCCGGACGGGCATTATCACCCCTCCACTTT
TRBV6-5	TRBJ1-1	.	16	TRBD1	CASSYGGDRSSTEAFF	TGTGCCAGCAGTTACGGGGGGGACAGGTCGAGCACTGAAGCTTTCTTT
TRBV19	TRBJ1-1	.	15	.	CASSILWGIDTEAFF	TGTGCCAGTAGTATTTTATGGGGGATCGACACTGAAGCTTTCTTT
TRBV5-1	TRBJ2-2	.	15	TRBD1	CASSGTGTNTGELFF	TGCGCCAGCAGCGGGACAGGGACGAACACCGGGGAGCTGTTTTTT
TRBV19	TRBJ1-2	.	14	.	CASRRGGGNYGYTF	TGTGCCAGTAGACGAGGAGGGGGAAACTATGGCTACACCTTC
TRBV7-9	TRBJ2-5	.	16	TRBD1	CASSLSGRGIQETQYF	TGTGCCAGCAGCTTAAGCGGCAGGGGGATCCAAGAGACCCAGTACTTC
TRBV3-1/TRBV3-2	TRBJ2-2	.	16	TRBD1	CASSPRDSLLTGELFF	TGTGCCAGCAGCCCCCGGGACAGCCTCCTTACCGGGGAGCTGTTTTTT
TRBV2	TRBJ2-3	.	14	TRBD1	CASNPGQGTDTQYF	TGTGCCAGCAACCCGGGACAGGGCACAGATACGCAGTATTTT
TRBV12-3/TRBV12-4	TRBJ2-1	.	12	.	CASSFASREQFF	TGTGCCAGCAGTTTTGCCTCACGTGAGCAGTTCTTC
TRBV30	TRBJ2-2	.	14	.	CAWRNRVGTGELFF	TGTGCCTGGAGAAACAGGGTTGGCACCGGGGAGCTGTTTTTT
TRBV19	TRBJ2-5	.	15	.	CASSLESRGAETQYF	TGTGCCAGTAGTTTGGAGTCGCGCGGGGCCGAGACCCAGTACTTC
TRBV27	TRBJ2-7	.	15	TRBD1	CASSHLRGQRSEQYF	TGTGCCAGCAGCCACCTTCGGGGACAGAGGAGCGAGCAGTACTTC
TRBV5-5	TRBJ1-2	.	17	.	CASSPLGAGRYVKGYTF	TGTGCCAGCAGCCCCCTCGGAGCAGGGAGGTACGTCAAGGGCTACACCTTC
TRBV7-9	TRBJ1-2	.	14	TRBD1	CASSFRDRGQGYTF	TGTGCCAGCAGCTTCCGGGACAGGGGGCAAGGCTACACCTTC
TRBV6-5	TRBJ2-7	many	11	.	CASREWHEQYF	TGTGCCAGCAGGGAGTGGCACGAGCAGTACTTC
TRBV6-4	TRBJ1-1	.	14	TRBD1	CASRGQGQGTEAFF	TGTGCCAGCAGGGGACAGGGGCAGGGGACTGAAGCTTTCTTT